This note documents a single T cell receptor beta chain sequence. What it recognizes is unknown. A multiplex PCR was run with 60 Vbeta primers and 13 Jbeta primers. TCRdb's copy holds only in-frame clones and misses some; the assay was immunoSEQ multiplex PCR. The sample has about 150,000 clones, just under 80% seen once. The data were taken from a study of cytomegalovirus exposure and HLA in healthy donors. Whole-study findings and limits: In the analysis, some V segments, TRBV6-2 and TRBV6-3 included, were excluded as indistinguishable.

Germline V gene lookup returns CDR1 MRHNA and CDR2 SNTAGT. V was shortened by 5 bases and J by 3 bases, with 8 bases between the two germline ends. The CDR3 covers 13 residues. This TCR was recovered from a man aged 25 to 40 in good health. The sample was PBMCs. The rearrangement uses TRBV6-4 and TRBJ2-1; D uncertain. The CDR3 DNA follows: TGTGCCAGCAGTCTCGACAACTACAATGAGCAGTTCTTC. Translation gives CASSLDNYNEQFF.